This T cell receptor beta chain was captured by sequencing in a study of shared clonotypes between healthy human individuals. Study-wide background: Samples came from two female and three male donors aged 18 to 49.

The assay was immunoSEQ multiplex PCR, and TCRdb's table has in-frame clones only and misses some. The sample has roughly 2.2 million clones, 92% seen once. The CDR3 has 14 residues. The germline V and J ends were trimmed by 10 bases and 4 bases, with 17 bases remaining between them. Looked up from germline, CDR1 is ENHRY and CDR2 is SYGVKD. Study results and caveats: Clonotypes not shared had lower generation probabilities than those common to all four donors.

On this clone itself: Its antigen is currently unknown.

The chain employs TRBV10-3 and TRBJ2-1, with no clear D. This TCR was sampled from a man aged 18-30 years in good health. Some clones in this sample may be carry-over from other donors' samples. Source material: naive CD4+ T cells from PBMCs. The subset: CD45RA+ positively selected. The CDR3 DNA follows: TGTGCCACAACCCAGGCAACAGTGTACAATGAGCAGTTCTTC. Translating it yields CATTQATVYNEQFF.